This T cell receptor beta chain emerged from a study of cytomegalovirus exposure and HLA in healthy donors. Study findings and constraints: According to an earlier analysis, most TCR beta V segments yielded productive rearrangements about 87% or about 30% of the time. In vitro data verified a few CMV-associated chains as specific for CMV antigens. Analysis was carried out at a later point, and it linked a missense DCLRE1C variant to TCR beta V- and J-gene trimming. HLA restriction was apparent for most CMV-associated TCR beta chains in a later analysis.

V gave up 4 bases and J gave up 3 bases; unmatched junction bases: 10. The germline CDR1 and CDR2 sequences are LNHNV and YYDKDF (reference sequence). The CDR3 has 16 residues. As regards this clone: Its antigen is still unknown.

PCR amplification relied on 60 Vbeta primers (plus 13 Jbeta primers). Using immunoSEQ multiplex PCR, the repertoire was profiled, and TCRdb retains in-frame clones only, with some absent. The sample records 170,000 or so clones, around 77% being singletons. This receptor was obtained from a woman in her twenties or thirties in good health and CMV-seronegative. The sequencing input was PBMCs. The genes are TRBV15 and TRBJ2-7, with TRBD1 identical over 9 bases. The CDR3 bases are TGTGCCACCAGCATACGGAGGACAGGGGTTCACTACGAGCAGTACTTC. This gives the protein CATSIRRTGVHYEQYF. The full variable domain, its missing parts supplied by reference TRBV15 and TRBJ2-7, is DAMVIQNPRYQVTQFGKPVTLSCSQTLNHNVMYWYQQKSSQAPKLLFHYYDKDFNNEADTPDNFQSRRPNTSFCFLDIRSPGLGDTAMYLCATSIRRTGVHYEQYFGPGTRLTVT.